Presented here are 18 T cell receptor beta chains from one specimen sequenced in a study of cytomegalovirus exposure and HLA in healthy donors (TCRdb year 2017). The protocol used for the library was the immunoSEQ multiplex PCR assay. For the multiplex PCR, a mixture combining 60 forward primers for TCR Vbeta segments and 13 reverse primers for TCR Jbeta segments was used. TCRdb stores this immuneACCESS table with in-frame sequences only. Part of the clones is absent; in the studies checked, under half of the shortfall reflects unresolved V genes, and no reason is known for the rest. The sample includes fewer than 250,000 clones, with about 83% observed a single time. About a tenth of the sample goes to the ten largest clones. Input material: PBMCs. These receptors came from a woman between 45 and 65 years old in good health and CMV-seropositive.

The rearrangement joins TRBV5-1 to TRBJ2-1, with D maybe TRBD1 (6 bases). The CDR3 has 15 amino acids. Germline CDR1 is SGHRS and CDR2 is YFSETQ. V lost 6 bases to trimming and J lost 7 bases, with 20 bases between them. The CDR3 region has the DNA TGCGCCAGCACTGACAGACAGGCCACCCCGAATGAGCAGTTCTTC. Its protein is CASTDRQATPNEQFF. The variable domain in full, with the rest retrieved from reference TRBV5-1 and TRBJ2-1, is KAGVTQTPRYLIKTRGQQVTLSCSPISGHRSVSWYQQTPGQGLQFLFEYFSETQRNKGNFPGRFSGRQFSNSRSEMNVSTLELGDSALYLCASTDRQATPNEQFFGPGTRLTVL.

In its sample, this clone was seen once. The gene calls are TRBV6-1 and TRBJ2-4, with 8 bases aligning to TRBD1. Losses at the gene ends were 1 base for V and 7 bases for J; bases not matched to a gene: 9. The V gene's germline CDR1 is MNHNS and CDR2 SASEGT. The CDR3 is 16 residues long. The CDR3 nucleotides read TGTGCCAGCAGTGAAGACAGGACAGGGTTGGGGAACATTCAGTACTTC. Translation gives CASSEDRTGLGNIQYF.

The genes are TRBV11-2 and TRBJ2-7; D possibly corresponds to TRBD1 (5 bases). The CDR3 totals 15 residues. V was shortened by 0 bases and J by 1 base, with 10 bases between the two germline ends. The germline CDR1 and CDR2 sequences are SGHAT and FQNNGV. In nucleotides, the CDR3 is TGTGCCAGCAGCTTAGATGGCACAGGTTCCTACGAGCAGTACTTC. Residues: CASSLDGTGSYEQYF.

This chain's CDR3 is CASSLGMTEAFF. The CDR3 bases are TGTGCCAGCAGCTTAGGTATGACAGAAGCTTTCTTT. The V gene is TRBV7-2, the J gene TRBJ1-1; D gene uncertain. Trimming removed 1 base from V and 8 bases from J, with 8 bases in between. The CDR3 has 12 residues. Germline V gene sequence: CDR1 SGHTA, CDR2 FQGNSA.

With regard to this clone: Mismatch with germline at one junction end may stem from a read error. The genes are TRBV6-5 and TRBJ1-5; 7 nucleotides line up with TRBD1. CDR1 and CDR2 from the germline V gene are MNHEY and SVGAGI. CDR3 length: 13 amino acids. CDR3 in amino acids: CASRRGLNQLQHF. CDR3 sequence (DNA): TGTGCCAGCAGAAGGGGGCTAAATCAGCTCCAGCATTTT.

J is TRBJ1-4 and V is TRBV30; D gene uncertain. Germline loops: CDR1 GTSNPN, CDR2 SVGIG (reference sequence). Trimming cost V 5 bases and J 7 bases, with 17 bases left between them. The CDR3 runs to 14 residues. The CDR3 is CAWGPGGSTEKLFF. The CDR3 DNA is TGTGCCTGGGGGCCGGGAGGTTCGACTGAAAAACTGTTTTTT.

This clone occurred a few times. For the CDR3, the DNA is TGCGCCAGCAGCCAAGATGGTGAGACAGGGATCTACGAGCAGTACTTC. This encodes CASSQDGETGIYEQYF. The chain combines TRBV4-3 with TRBJ2-7; 7 nucleotides line up with TRBD1. This CDR3 has 16 residues. The V gene's germline CDR1 is LGHNA and CDR2 YSLEER. V lost 0 bases to trimming and J lost 3 bases; unmatched junction nucleotides: 8.

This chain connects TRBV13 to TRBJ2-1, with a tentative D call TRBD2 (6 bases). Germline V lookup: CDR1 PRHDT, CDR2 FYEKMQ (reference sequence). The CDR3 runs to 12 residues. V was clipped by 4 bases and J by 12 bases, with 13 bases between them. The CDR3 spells CASSSTRMRQFF. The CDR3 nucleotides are TGTGCCAGCAGCTCGACTAGGATGAGGCAGTTCTTC.

DNA for the CDR3: TGTGCCAGCAGCTTAGCGGGGCAGGGGGGTTCACCCCTCCACTTT. Its translation: CASSLAGQGGSPLHF. The V call is TRBV7-8, the J call TRBJ1-6, with 7 positions matching TRBD1. The length of the CDR3 is 15 residues. Germline V gene sequence: CDR1 SGHVS, CDR2 FQNEAQ. The V gene end was trimmed by 0 bases and the J gene end by 9 bases; junction bases not matched to a gene: 5. The entire variable domain, with the rest obtained from reference TRBV7-8 and TRBJ1-6, is as follows: GAGVSQSPRYKVAKRGQDVALRCDPISGHVSLFWYQQALGQGPEFLTYFQNEAQLDKSGLPSDRFFAERPEGSVSTLKIQRTQQEDSAVYLCASSLAGQGGSPLHFGNGTRLTVT.

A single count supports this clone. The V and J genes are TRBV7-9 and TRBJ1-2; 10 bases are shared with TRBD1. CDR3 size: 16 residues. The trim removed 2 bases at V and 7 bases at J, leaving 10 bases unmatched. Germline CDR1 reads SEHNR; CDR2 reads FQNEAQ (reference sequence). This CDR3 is CASSLIRQGASTGYTF. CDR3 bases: TGTGCCAGCAGCTTAATCCGACAGGGGGCCTCTACTGGCTACACCTTC.

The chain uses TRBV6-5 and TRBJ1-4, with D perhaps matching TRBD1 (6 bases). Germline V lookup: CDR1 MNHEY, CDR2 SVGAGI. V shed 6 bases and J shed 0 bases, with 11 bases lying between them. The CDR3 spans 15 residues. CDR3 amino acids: CASRKQGTTNEKLFF. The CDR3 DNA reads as TGTGCCAGCAGGAAACAGGGCACAACTAATGAAAAACTGTTTTTT.

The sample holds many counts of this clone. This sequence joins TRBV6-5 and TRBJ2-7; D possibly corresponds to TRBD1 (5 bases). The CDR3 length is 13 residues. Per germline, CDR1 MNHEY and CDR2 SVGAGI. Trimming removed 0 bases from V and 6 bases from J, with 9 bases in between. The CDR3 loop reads CASSYSGHLEQYF. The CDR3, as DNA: TGTGCCAGCAGTTACTCGGGGCACCTCGAGCAGTACTTC.

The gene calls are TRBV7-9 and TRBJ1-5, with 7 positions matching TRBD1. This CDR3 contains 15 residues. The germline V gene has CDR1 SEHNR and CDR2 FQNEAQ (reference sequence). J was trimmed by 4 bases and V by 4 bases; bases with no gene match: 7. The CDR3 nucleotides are TGTGCCAGCAGCTCCGACAGGGAATTTAATCAGCCCCAGCATTTT. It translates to CASSSDREFNQPQHF.

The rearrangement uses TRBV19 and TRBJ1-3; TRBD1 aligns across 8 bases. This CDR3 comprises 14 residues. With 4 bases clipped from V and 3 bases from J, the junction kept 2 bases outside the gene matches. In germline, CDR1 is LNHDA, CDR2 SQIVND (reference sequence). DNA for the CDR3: TGTGCCAGTAGTAGAGGGACAGGTGGAAACACCATATATTTT. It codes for CASSRGTGGNTIYF.

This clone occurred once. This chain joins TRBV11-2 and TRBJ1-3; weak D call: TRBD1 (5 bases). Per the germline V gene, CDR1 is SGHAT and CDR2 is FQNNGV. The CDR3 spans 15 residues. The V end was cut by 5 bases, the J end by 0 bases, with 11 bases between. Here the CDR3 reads CASSPDRHSGNTIYF. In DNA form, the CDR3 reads TGTGCCAGCAGCCCCGACAGACACTCTGGAAACACCATATATTTT.

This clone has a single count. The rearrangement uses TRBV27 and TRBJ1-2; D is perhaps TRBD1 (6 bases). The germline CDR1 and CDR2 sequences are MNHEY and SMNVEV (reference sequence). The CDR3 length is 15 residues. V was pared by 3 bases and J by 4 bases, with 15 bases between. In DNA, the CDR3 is TGTGCCAGCAGTTTGGTGCGGGGGGCCAGCTATGGCTACACCTTC. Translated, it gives CASSLVRGASYGYTF.

The chain's CDR3 is CASSLSADTEAFF. CDR3 in DNA: TGCGCCAGCAGCTTGTCAGCGGACACTGAAGCTTTCTTT. V is TRBV5-1 and J is TRBJ1-1; D is unclear. Trimming stripped 1 base from V and 3 bases from J, with 7 bases between. The germline V gene has CDR1 SGHRS and CDR2 YFSETQ. The CDR3 runs to 13 residues.

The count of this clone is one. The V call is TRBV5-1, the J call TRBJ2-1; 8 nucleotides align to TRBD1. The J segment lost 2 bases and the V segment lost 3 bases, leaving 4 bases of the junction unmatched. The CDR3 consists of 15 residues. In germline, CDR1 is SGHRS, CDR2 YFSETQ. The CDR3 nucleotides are TGCGCCAGCAGCTCCAGGGGGCTTCCCTACAATGAGCAGTTCTTC. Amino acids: CASSSRGLPYNEQFF.